These 27 T cell receptor beta chains came from one sample sequenced in a study of shared clonotypes between healthy human individuals. Naive CD8 isolation took CD45RO-negative cells positively selected for CCR7 and excluded terminally differentiated effector memory CD45RA+ cells. Sequenced by immunoSEQ multiplex PCR; TCRdb stores in-frame clones only, minus some. In the table there are around 2.1 million clones, 90% to 95% of which are singletons. The sequenced sample consisted of naive CD8+ T cells from PBMCs. Every receptor here comes from a man between 18 and 29 years old in good health. Some clones in this sample may be carry-over from other donors' samples.

The chain combines TRBV4-2 with TRBJ2-1; D is uncertain. Germline values: CDR1 LGHNA, CDR2 YNFKEQ. This CDR3 is 12 amino acids long. V shed 5 bases and J shed 10 bases, with 12 bases lying between them. The CDR3 nucleotides read TGTGCCAGCAGCGCAGCCAGCAGGGAGCAGTTCTTC. It specifies CASSAASREQFF.

The V gene is TRBV7-2, the J gene TRBJ1-2; D is unclear. Trimming cost V 4 bases and J 7 bases, with 7 bases left between them. This CDR3 is built from 11 residues. Germline V gives CDR1 SGHTA, CDR2 FQGNSA. The CDR3 DNA is TGTGCCAGCAGCTCCCTGGTTGGCTACACCTTC. This encodes CASSSLVGYTF.

J is TRBJ1-2 and V is TRBV29-1, with 9 bases matching TRBD1. After removal of 2 bases from V and 3 bases from J, the junction contained 10 bases not matched to a gene. Germline V gene data show CDR1 as SQVTM and CDR2 as ANQGSEA. The CDR3 has 16 residues. CDR3 coding DNA: TGCAGCGTTGAAAACCAGCCAGACAGGGGGGACTATGGCTACACCTTC. Amino acid sequence: CSVENQPDRGDYGYTF.

This clone was found a few times. The sample has other DNA sequences that encode this CDR3 too. The chain uses TRBV19 and TRBJ1-1, with 10 bases identical to TRBD1. Trimming removed 6 bases from V and 4 bases from J; junction bases left unmatched: 2. Germline CDR1 and CDR2: LNHDA and SQIVND (reference sequence). This CDR3 contains 13 residues. The CDR3 nucleotides read TGTGCCAGTAGGACAGGGGGCGGCACTGAAGCTTTCTTT. Translation: CASRTGGGTEAFF. The complete variable domain, with remaining parts taken from reference TRBV19 and TRBJ1-1, reads DGGITQSPKYLFRKEGQNVTLSCEQNLNHDAMYWYRQDPGQGLRLIYYSQIVNDFQKGDIAEGYSVSREKKESFPLTVTSAQKNPTAFYLCASRTGGGTEAFFGQGTRLTVV.

This chain connects TRBV28 to TRBJ1-5; a weak D match, TRBD1 (6 bases). Germline-derived CDR1 and CDR2 are MDHEN and SYDVKM. The V end was cut by 3 bases, the J end by 6 bases, with 12 bases between. This CDR3 is built from 14 residues. The CDR3 bases are TGTGCCAGCAGTTTGGCACAGGGTTCTCAGCCCCAGCATTTT. It translates to CASSLAQGSQPQHF.

The chain's CDR3 is CASSPLNYRDRVSSGYTF. CDR3 coding DNA: TGTGCCAGCAGCCCACTAAATTACCGGGACAGGGTTTCGAGTGGCTACACCTTC. V and J are TRBV7-3 and TRBJ1-2; TRBD1 matches 9 bases. This CDR3 has 18 residues. V lost 5 bases and J lost 7; bases outside the gene matches: 20. Germline V lookup: CDR1 SGHTA, CDR2 FQGTGA.

The J gene is TRBJ1-2, the V gene TRBV9; 7 bases align to TRBD1. This CDR3 is 14 amino acids long. Per the germline V gene, CDR1 is SGDLS and CDR2 is YYNGEE. The V and J ends lost 0 bases and 8 bases, in that order; junction bases with no gene match: 7. The CDR3 DNA follows: TGTGCCAGCAGCGTAGAGGGGGCGCGTGACGGCTACACCTTC. It codes for CASSVEGARDGYTF.

The chain employs TRBV7-9 and TRBJ2-4; possible D gene TRBD1, 6 bases. V lost 4 bases and J lost 1, with 11 bases in between. Germline CDR1 reads SEHNR; CDR2 reads FQNEAQ (reference sequence). The CDR3 runs 15 residues. CDR3 sequence (DNA): TGTGCCAGCAGCTCCCCCAGGGGCGCCAAAAACATTCAGTACTTC. Translated: CASSSPRGAKNIQYF.

The chain couples TRBV5-1 to TRBJ2-3; D is ambiguous. Germline assignment: CDR1 SGHRS and CDR2 YFSETQ. CDR3 size: 17 residues. V lost 4 bases, J lost 3 bases, and 21 bases lay in between. CDR3 DNA sequence: TGCGCCAGCAGCCCTGAACCGGGCTCCCGAAGGACAGATACGCAGTATTTT. As protein: CASSPEPGSRRTDTQYF. The entire variable domain, with the rest obtained from reference TRBV5-1 and TRBJ2-3, is as follows: KAGVTQTPRYLIKTRGQQVTLSCSPISGHRSVSWYQQTPGQGLQFLFEYFSETQRNKGNFPGRFSGRQFSNSRSEMNVSTLELGDSALYLCASSPEPGSRRTDTQYFGPGTRLTVL.

The chain links TRBV19 to TRBJ2-1; 11 bases map to TRBD1. The CDR3 contains 14 residues. V lost 7 bases, J lost 2 bases, and 1 base stayed unmatched. Germline V gene lookup returns CDR1 LNHDA and CDR2 SQIVND (reference sequence). CDR3 DNA sequence: TGTGCCAGTACGGACAGGGGGCCCTACAATGAGCAGTTCTTC. Its translation: CASTDRGPYNEQFF.

This clone appeared once. The rearrangement uses TRBV28 and TRBJ2-1; 9 positions agree with TRBD1. The V gene end was trimmed by 3 bases and the J gene end by 0 bases; junction bases not matched to a gene: 3. Germline V lookup: CDR1 MDHEN, CDR2 SYDVKM. The CDR3 sequence is 16 residues long. The CDR3 sequence is CASSFPTGGSYNEQFF. CDR3 in DNA: TGTGCCAGCAGTTTCCCGACAGGGGGCTCCTACAATGAGCAGTTCTTC.

A single count supports this clone. The V and J genes are TRBV29-1 and TRBJ2-7; 9 bases match TRBD1. V lost 6 bases, J lost 5 bases, and 8 bases stayed unmatched. The germline V gene encodes CDR1 SQVTM and CDR2 ANQGSEA. This CDR3 is built from 13 residues. The CDR3, as DNA: TGCAGCGTCCTAGGGACAGGGTTTAACGAGCAGTACTTC. Translating gives CSVLGTGFNEQYF.

The chain joins TRBV28 to TRBJ2-7, with TRBD2 matching 7 bases. The length of the CDR3 is 13 residues. Trimming removed 6 bases from V and 2 bases from J; junction bases left unmatched: 4. Germline-derived CDR1 and CDR2 are MDHEN and SYDVKM. The CDR3 here is CASRPAGAYEQYF. DNA of the CDR3: TGTGCCAGCAGGCCCGCGGGGGCCTACGAGCAGTACTTC.

The chain combines TRBV9 with TRBJ2-3; D unclear. CDR3 size: 13 residues. Trimming took 4 bases from V and 3 from J, leaving 9 bases between them. Germline CDR1 is SGDLS and CDR2 is YYNGEE. CDR3 protein: CASSPRATDTQYF. Written as DNA, the CDR3 is TGTGCCAGCAGCCCCCGAGCAACAGATACGCAGTATTTT.

V gene TRBV27 combines with J gene TRBJ2-6; D is unclear. The length of the CDR3 is 19 residues. V dropped 7 bases and J dropped 0 bases, with 22 bases sitting between them. Germline CDR1 and CDR2: MNHEY and SMNVEV (reference sequence). Written as DNA, the CDR3 is TGTGCCAGCACCACCCTTTTGGCAGAGCAAAACTCTGGGGCCAACGTCCTGACTTTC. As protein: CASTTLLAEQNSGANVLTF.

This chain uses TRBV5-6 with TRBJ2-7; possible D gene TRBD2, 6 bases. Germline V gives CDR1 SGHDT, CDR2 YYEEEE. Trimming removed 4 bases at V and 2 bases at J, with 13 bases between. The length of the CDR3 is 14 residues. In DNA form, the CDR3 reads TGTGCCAGCAGCCCAACGGGACTCCCCTACGAGCAGTACTTC. Amino acid sequence: CASSPTGLPYEQYF.

As for this clone: The same CDR3 can be traced to other DNA sequences in this sample. The genes are TRBV28 and TRBJ2-1; 11 nucleotides line up with TRBD2. The CDR3 consists of 15 residues. Losses at the gene ends were 5 bases for V and 3 bases for J; bases not matched to a gene: 3. Germline V gene lookup returns CDR1 MDHEN and CDR2 SYDVKM. The chain's CDR3 is CASSPLAGGYNEQFF. Here the CDR3 DNA reads TGTGCCAGCAGTCCCCTAGCGGGAGGCTACAATGAGCAGTTCTTC.

This chain uses TRBV27 with TRBJ2-7; tentative D call: TRBD2 (5 bases). V lost 5 bases and J lost 7, with 9 bases in between. The CDR3 has 11 amino acids. Germline values: CDR1 MNHEY, CDR2 SMNVEV (reference sequence). Written as DNA, the CDR3 is TGTGCCAGCAGTACCCGGGGAGAGCAGTACTTC. It codes for CASSTRGEQYF.

The genes are TRBV27 and TRBJ2-7, with no clear D. Looked up from germline, CDR1 is MNHEY and CDR2 is SMNVEV (reference sequence). The CDR3 has 13 residues. V dropped 2 bases and J dropped 2 bases, with 7 bases sitting between them. The DNA for the CDR3 is TGTGCCAGCAGTTTAACGCCCCCCTACGAGCAGTACTTC. It codes for CASSLTPPYEQYF.

This chain links TRBV27 with TRBJ2-1; 11 positions match TRBD2. The CDR3 extends over 19 amino acids. Looked up from germline, CDR1 is MNHEY and CDR2 is SMNVEV (reference sequence). The junction had 14 bases not matched to a gene; V was cut back by 5 bases and J by 2 bases. Written as DNA, the CDR3 is TGTGCCAGCAGTCCTACCCCCGAATCTAGCGGGAGGACCTACAATGAGCAGTTCTTC. Protein product: CASSPTPESSGRTYNEQFF.

The V call is TRBV2, the J call TRBJ2-3; a possible D gene is TRBD1 (6 bases). The CDR3 is made up of 14 amino acids. The germline V and J ends were trimmed by 10 bases and 2 bases, with 16 bases remaining between them. Germline V gene sequence: CDR1 SNHLY, CDR2 FYNNEI. CDR3 amino acids: CATTGGHYTDTQYF. CDR3 DNA sequence: TGTGCCACCACTGGGGGACACTACACAGATACGCAGTATTTT.

A word on this clone: In the same sample, other DNA sequences code for this CDR3. The chain carries TRBV9 and TRBJ1-5; no firm D call. The germline V gene encodes CDR1 SGDLS and CDR2 YYNGEE. CDR3 size: 14 residues. V dropped 0 bases and J dropped 4 bases, with 8 bases sitting between them. In DNA form, the CDR3 reads TGTGCCAGCAGCGTAGGCGTCGGGAATCAGCCCCAGCATTTT. Translated, it gives CASSVGVGNQPQHF.

With respect to this clone: Other nucleotide sequences from this sample produce the same CDR3. The V and J genes are TRBV7-8 and TRBJ2-2, with D hard to call. Germline CDR1 and CDR2: SGHVS and FQNEAQ. The CDR3 is 14 amino acids. The V end was cut by 0 bases, the J end by 2 bases, with 4 bases between. CDR3 loop: CASSLAPNTGELFF. CDR3 bases: TGTGCCAGCAGCTTAGCACCTAACACCGGGGAGCTGTTTTTT.

The chain recombines TRBV19 with TRBJ2-7, with D perhaps matching TRBD1 (5 bases). This CDR3 is 16 amino acids long. Germline V gives CDR1 LNHDA, CDR2 SQIVND (reference sequence). Between the trimmed V and J ends, which lost 4 bases and 3 bases, there was a span of 19 bases. DNA of the CDR3: TGTGCCAGTAGTAGCCCGGACACCAATGCCCTCTACGAGCAGTACTTC. Amino acids: CASSSPDTNALYEQYF.

This chain uses TRBV29-1 with TRBJ2-2; D remains unclear. The germline CDR1 and CDR2 sequences are SQVTM and ANQGSEA. This CDR3 has 13 residues. V lost 2 bases, J lost 5 bases, and 9 bases lay in between. The CDR3 region is CSVELLGTGELFF. Written as DNA, the CDR3 is TGCAGCGTTGAATTACTCGGGACCGGGGAGCTGTTTTTT.

V usage is TRBV9 and J usage is TRBJ2-5, with 11 bases that match TRBD2. Germline V CDR1 and CDR2: SGDLS, YYNGEE. The CDR3 has 16 amino acids. V shed 0 bases and J 5 bases; nucleotides not matched to a gene: 6. This CDR3 reads CASSVDTSGSWETQYF. The CDR3 coding sequence is TGTGCCAGCAGCGTAGATACTAGCGGGAGTTGGGAGACCCAGTACTTC.

The chain recombines TRBV27 with TRBJ2-5; 10 nucleotides align to TRBD1. Germline lookup yields CDR1 MNHEY and CDR2 SMNVEV (reference sequence). The CDR3 is 15 residues long. V lost 1 base, J lost 4 bases, and 3 bases stayed unmatched. The CDR3 here is CASSLFRQGAETQYF. The CDR3 coding sequence is TGTGCCAGCAGTTTATTCAGACAGGGGGCAGAGACCCAGTACTTC.